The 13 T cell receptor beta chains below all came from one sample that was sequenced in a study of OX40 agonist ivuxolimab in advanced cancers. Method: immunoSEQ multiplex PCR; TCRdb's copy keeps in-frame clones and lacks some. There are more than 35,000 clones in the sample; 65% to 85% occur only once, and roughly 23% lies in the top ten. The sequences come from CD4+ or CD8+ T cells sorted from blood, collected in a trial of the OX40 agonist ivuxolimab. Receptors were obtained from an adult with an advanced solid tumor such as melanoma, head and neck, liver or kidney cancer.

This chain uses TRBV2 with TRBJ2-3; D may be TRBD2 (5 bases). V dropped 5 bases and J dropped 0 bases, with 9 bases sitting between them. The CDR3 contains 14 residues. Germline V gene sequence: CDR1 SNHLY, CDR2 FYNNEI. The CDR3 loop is CASSLATSTDTQYF. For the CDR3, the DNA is TGTGCCAGCAGTTTAGCGACAAGCACAGATACGCAGTATTTT.

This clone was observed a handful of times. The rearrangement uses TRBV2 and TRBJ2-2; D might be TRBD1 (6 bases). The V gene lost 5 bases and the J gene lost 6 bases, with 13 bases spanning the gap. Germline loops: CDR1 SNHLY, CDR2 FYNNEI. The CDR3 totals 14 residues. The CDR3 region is CASSTGMLSGELFF. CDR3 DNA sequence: TGTGCCAGCAGTACAGGGATGTTATCCGGGGAGCTGTTTTTT.

CDR3 sequence reads: CASSWPTSGTYEQYF. The CDR3 nucleotides read TGTGCCAGCAGCTGGCCGACTAGCGGGACATACGAGCAGTACTTC. The chain recombines TRBV13 with TRBJ2-7, with 11 bases aligning to TRBD2. The CDR3 length is 15 residues. The V gene end was trimmed by 4 bases and the J gene end by 4 bases; junction bases not matched to a gene: 6. Germline assignment: CDR1 PRHDT and CDR2 FYEKMQ (reference sequence).

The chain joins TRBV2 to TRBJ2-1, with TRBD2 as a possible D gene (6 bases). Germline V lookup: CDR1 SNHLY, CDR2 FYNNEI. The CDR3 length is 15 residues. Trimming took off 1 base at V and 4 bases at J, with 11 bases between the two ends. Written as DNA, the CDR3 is TGTGCCAGCAGTGAAGAAGCGGGTAGATACAATGAGCAGTTCTTC. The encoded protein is CASSEEAGRYNEQFF.

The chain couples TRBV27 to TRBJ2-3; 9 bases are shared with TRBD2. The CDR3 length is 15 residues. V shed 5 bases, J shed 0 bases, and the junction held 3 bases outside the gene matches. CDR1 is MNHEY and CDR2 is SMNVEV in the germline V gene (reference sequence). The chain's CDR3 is CASSLLAGSTDTQYF. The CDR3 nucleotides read TGTGCCAGCAGTCTCCTAGCGGGGAGCACAGATACGCAGTATTTT.

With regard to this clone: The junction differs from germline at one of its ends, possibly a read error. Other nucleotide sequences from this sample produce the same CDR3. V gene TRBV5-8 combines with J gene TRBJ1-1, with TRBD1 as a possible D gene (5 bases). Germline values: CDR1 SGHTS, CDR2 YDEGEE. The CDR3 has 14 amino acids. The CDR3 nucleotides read TGTGCCAGCAGTTTGGGGCAGGGTTACGGTGAAGCTTTCTTT. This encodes CASSLGQGYGEAFF.

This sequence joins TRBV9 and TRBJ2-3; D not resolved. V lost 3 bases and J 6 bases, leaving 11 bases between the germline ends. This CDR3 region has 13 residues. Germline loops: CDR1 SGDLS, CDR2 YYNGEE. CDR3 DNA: TGTGCCAGCAGCGATGTTTTGGAGGATACGCAGTATTTT. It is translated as CASSDVLEDTQYF. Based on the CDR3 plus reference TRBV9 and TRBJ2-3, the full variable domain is DSGVTQTPKHLITATGQRVTLRCSPRSGDLSVYWYQQSLDQGLQFLIQYYNGEERAKGNILERFSAQQFPDLHSELNLSSLELGDSALYFCASSDVLEDTQYFGPGTRLTVL.

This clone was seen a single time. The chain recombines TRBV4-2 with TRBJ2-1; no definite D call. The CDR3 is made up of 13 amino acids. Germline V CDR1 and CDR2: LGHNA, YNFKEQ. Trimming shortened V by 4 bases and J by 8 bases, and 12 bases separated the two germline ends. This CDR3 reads CASSLTSVDEQFF. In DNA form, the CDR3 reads TGTGCCAGCAGCCTCACAAGCGTGGATGAGCAGTTCTTC.

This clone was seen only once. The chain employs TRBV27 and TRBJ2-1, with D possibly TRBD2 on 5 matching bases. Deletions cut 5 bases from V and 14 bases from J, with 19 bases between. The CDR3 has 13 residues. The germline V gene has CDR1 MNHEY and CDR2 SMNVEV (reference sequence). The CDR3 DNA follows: TGTGCCAGCAGTCGACGCGGGCTAACAAACGAGTTCTTC. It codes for CASSRRGLTNEFF.

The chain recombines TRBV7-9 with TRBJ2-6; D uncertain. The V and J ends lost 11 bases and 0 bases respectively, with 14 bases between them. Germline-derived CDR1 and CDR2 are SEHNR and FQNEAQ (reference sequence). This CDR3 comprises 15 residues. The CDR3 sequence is CAGKDLSSGANVLTF. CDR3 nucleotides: TGTGCCGGGAAGGACCTTTCCTCTGGGGCCAACGTCCTGACTTTC.

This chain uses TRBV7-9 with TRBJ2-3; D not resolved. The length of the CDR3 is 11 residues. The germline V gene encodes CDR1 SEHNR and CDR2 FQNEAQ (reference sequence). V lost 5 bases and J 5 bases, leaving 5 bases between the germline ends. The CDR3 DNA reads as TGTGCCAGCAGCGTACAAGATACGCAGTATTTT. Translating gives CASSVQDTQYF. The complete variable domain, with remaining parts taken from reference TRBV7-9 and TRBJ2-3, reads DTGVSQNPRHKITKRGQNVTFRCDPISEHNRLYWYRQTLGQGPEFLTYFQNEAQLEKSRLLSDRFSAERPKGSFSTLEIQRTEQGDSAMYLCASSVQDTQYFGPGTRLTVL.

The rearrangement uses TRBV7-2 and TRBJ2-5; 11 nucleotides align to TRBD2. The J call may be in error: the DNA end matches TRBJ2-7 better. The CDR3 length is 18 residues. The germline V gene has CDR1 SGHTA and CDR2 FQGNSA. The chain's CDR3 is CASSLAATGTSGSYEQYF. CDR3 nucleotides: TGTGCCAGCAGCTTAGCGGCAACCGGGACTAGCGGCTCCTACGAGCAGTACTTC.

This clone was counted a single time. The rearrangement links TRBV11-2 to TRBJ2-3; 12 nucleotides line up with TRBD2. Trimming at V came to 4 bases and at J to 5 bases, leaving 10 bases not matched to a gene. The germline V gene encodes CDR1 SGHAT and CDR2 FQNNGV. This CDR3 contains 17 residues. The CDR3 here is CASSSFPSGGARDTQYF. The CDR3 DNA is TGTGCCAGCAGCTCGTTCCCTAGCGGGGGGGCAAGAGATACGCAGTATTTT.